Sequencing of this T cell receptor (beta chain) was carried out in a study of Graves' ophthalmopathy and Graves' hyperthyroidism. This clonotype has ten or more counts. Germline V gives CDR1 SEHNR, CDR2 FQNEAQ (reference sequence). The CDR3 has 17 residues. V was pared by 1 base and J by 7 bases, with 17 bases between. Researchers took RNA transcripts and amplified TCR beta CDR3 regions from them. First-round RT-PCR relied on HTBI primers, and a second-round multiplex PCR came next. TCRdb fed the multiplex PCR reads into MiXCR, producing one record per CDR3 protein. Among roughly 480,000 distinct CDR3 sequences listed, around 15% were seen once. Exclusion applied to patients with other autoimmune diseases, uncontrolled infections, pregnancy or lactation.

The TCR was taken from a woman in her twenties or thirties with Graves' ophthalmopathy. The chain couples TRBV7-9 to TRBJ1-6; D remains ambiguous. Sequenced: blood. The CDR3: CASSLEGRFAGNSPLHF. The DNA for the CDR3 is TGTGCCAGCAGCTTAGAGGGTCGGTTTGCGGGAAATTCACCCCTCCACTTT.